This section outlines one T cell receptor beta chain sequence together with its context. The antigen is undetermined. This record comes from a study of T cell responses to AZD1222 COVID-19 vaccine. Study findings and constraints: In a largely white British group with more females than males, clonal diversity was possibly underestimated.

CDR1 SGHRS and CDR2 YFSETQ come from the germline V gene. Trimming removed 4 bases at V and 0 bases at J, with 14 bases between. CDR3 size: 15 residues. Second-dose intervals of approximately 4 or approximately 12 weeks were pooled. This table comes from immunoSEQ multiplex PCR, and its TCRdb copy is limited to in-frame clones, with some not included. The sample has approximately 150,000 clones, less than 95% seen once; the top ten hold about 5.9%. J is TRBJ2-7 and V is TRBV5-1; D is perhaps TRBD1 (5 bases). The sequence was obtained from an adult who received the AZD1222 COVID-19 vaccine. This sample comprised peripheral blood, obtained 28 days after the second AZD1222 dose. The CDR3 coding sequence is TGCGCCAGCAGCCTGGGATCAGGGCACTCCTACGAGCAGTACTTC. This encodes CASSLGSGHSYEQYF.